The clone carrying this T cell receptor beta chain was detected only a few times. Primed by a sample-barcoded 5' primer and a J-beta primer mix, a second PCR proceeded for roughly 6 to 12 cycles. A tag from a template-switch adaptor with 12 random nucleotides marked each cDNA molecule. Per sample, CDR3-containing paired-end reads numbered at least 2.5 million. MiXCR was run by TCRdb on the 5' RACE reads, yielding one entry per CDR3 protein. The sample contains some 700,000 distinct CDR3 sequences, 20% to 25% of which appear only once. The source of the sample is a study of blood T cells in healthy people across ages. Trimming took 1 base from V and 8 from J, leaving 14 bases between them. Germline CDR1 reads LGHDT; CDR2 reads YNNKEL (reference sequence). This CDR3 comprises 14 residues.

The sequenced sample consisted of blood. The receptor's source is a man aged 70 or older in good health. The rearrangement uses TRBV3-1 and TRBJ1-2; D unclear. The CDR3 DNA is TGTGCCAGCAGCCAAGTCCCAGAAATGGGCGGCTACACCTTC. This encodes CASSQVPEMGGYTF.